This record concerns one T cell receptor (beta chain) sequence. Source study methods: From reference gene primer amplification, estimates of nucleated cell counts were derived. Generated by immunoSEQ multiplex PCR, the TCRdb table keeps only in-frame clones and is missing some. That table is the source of V, J and clone size, and D and trimming were worked out from the DNA. The table lists about 160,000 clones, roughly 88% of them singletons. The germline gives CDR1 MNHEY, CDR2 SVGAGI. Trimming left V 7 bases short and J 6 bases short, with 14 bases between. The CDR3 is 13 amino acids. The data were taken from a study of blood T cell repertoires in COVID-19.

The sequence came from a woman aged 50 to 65 who had recovered from COVID-19. Sample: PBMCs or T cells enriched from blood (not recorded which). The chain employs TRBV6-5 and TRBJ2-3; D gene unclear. The CDR3 DNA reads as TGTGCCAGCACAGGCTATGTTATGGATACGCAGTATTTT. The encoded protein is CASTGYVMDTQYF.